This section outlines one T cell receptor beta chain sequence together with its context. Its antigen remains unidentified. This sample is drawn from a study of OX40 agonist ivuxolimab in advanced cancers. Study-level information: At doses from 0.01 to 10 mg/kg, patients were given intravenous ivuxolimab every 2 weeks.

Between the trimmed V and J ends, which lost 6 bases and 4 bases, there was a span of 19 bases. Germline V gene data show CDR1 as SGHTA and CDR2 as FQGNSA. The CDR3 has 15 amino acids. Whole-study findings and limits: Researchers did not establish what antigens the expanded peripheral T cells target. Normalized T-cell clonal expansion was also low in a subset of nonresponders.

The method was immunoSEQ multiplex PCR; TCRdb's version includes in-frame clones alone and lacks a portion of them. The table lists some 96,000 clones, around 85% of them singletons. The TCR sequence derives from an adult with an advanced solid tumor such as melanoma, head and neck, liver or kidney cancer. The source was CD4+ or CD8+ T cells sorted from blood, collected in a trial of the OX40 agonist ivuxolimab. This chain connects TRBV7-2 to TRBJ2-7; D remains unclear. The CDR3 spells CASRPRIGEPYEQYF. The CDR3 nucleotides are TGTGCCAGCAGACCCAGGATTGGGGAACCTTACGAGCAGTACTTC.